This T cell receptor beta chain was recovered during a study of T cells expressing NK-cell markers. Overall study: Sorted CD3+CD56-NKG2C+, CD3+CD56+NKG2C+ and CD3+CD56+NKG2C- T cells supplied the TCR beta repertoires.

The germline V gene encodes CDR1 ENHRY and CDR2 SYGVKD. This CDR3 region has 14 residues. TCRdb reprocessed the 5' RACE reads, keeping one entry per CDR3 protein, no DNA. There are about 460,000 distinct CDR3 sequences in the sample, with more than 1.4% held by the top ten. The study, taken as a whole, reports: As a fraction of CD8+ T cells, dominant NKG2C+ clonotypes reached roughly 1.0-7.5% in six donors. A few donors likewise had their CD3+CD56-NKG2C+ fraction led by these clonotypes.

A word on this clonotype: No antigen is known for it.

The chain recombines TRBV10-3 with TRBJ2-1; the D gene TCRdb calls, TRBD1, cannot be checked with no DNA. This receptor was taken from a woman in her forties or fifties in good health. Sequencing was done on a sample of blood T cells: a sorted CD56 or NKG2C T cell subset, CD4+ or CD8+ T cells, or bulk PBMC T cells (not recorded which). The CDR3 region is CAISESRQPNEQFF.